Following are 30 T cell receptor beta chains from one sample sequenced in a study of CD4+ T cells in melanoma. Assay: immunoSEQ multiplex PCR; the TCRdb copy retains only in-frame clones and omits some. The sample lists over 9,000 clones; approximately 70% were seen once. Material for sequencing was cells from a culture (not recorded whether cultured in vitro). The receptors were sampled from a human donor with melanoma.

This clone was picked up a small number of times. This sequence joins TRBV11-2 and TRBJ1-2, with D possibly TRBD1 on 5 matching bases. The V and J ends lost 3 bases and 2 bases respectively, with 13 bases between them. From germline, CDR1 is SGHAT and CDR2 FQNNGV. There are 15 residues in the CDR3. CDR3 sequence reads: CASSFMDKGNYGYTF. The CDR3 DNA sequence: TGTGCCAGCAGCTTCATGGACAAGGGGAACTATGGCTACACCTTC.

The gene calls are TRBV30 and TRBJ2-7, with a possible D match to TRBD2 (5 bases). The V and J ends lost 1 base and 9 bases respectively, with 16 bases between them. Per the germline V gene, CDR1 is GTSNPN and CDR2 is SVGIG (reference sequence). The CDR3 runs 13 residues. CDR3 residues: CAWSGGQRDGQYF. The CDR3 bases are TGTGCCTGGAGTGGAGGGCAGCGAGACGGGCAGTACTTC. Drawing the rest from reference TRBV30 and TRBJ2-7, the complete variable domain is SQTIHQWPATLVQPVGSPLSLECTVEGTSNPNLYWYRQAAGRGLQLLFYSVGIGQISSEVPQNLSASRPQDRQFILSSKKLLLSDSGFYLCAWSGGQRDGQYFGPGTRLTVT.

A few counts support this clone. This chain uses TRBV18 with TRBJ1-2; D unresolved. CDR1 is KGHSH and CDR2 is LQKENI in the germline V gene. CDR3 length equals 13 residues. The V gene lost 2 bases and the J gene lost 1 base, with 5 bases spanning the gap. CDR3 nucleotides: TGTGCCAGCTCACCAGCGGATAACTATGGCTACACCTTC. This codes for CASSPADNYGYTF.

The chain recombines TRBV5-1 with TRBJ2-2, with 8 bases that match TRBD2. The CDR3 totals 16 residues. V lost 2 bases to trimming and J lost 2 bases; unmatched junction nucleotides: 5. The germline CDR1 and CDR2 sequences are SGHRS and YFSETQ. The CDR3 DNA reads as TGCGCCAGCAGCTTTTATGCGGGGGGAAACACCGGGGAGCTGTTTTTT. As protein: CASSFYAGGNTGELFF.

The V and J genes are TRBV6-5 and TRBJ1-1; D ambiguous. Germline assignment: CDR1 MNHEY and CDR2 SVGAGI. The CDR3 spans 13 residues. Trimming cost V 5 bases and J 1 base, with 8 bases left between them. The CDR3 DNA reads as TGTGCCAGCAGTGAACAGAAGAACACTGAAGCTTTCTTT. Translated, it gives CASSEQKNTEAFF.

The CDR3 sequence: CAWSVRRGYVSYNSPLHF. In DNA form, the CDR3 reads TGTGCCTGGAGTGTACGCAGGGGCTATGTCTCCTATAATTCACCCCTCCACTTT. The chain combines TRBV30 with TRBJ1-6; the D gene is possibly TRBD1 (6 bases). Deletions cut 0 bases from V and 0 bases from J, with 15 bases between. Germline-derived CDR1 and CDR2 are GTSNPN and SVGIG (reference sequence). The CDR3 extends over 18 amino acids.

The rearrangement links TRBV7-9 to TRBJ2-5, with D maybe TRBD1 (6 bases). Trimming left V 0 bases short and J 3 bases short, with 11 bases between. CDR1 is SEHNR, CDR2 FQNEAQ, per germline (reference sequence). CDR3 length: 15 amino acids. CDR3 sequence (DNA): TGTGCCAGCAGCTTAGCCAGGGGACCGGAAGAGACCCAGTACTTC. Translation: CASSLARGPEETQYF.

The chain is built from TRBV19 and TRBJ1-6; a weak D match, TRBD1 (5 bases). The V gene's germline CDR1 is LNHDA and CDR2 SQIVND (reference sequence). The CDR3 length is 13 residues. Trimming took 7 bases from V and 5 from J, leaving 9 bases between them. The CDR3 bases are TGTGCCAGTAACCAGGGCAATAATTCACCCCTCCACTTT. Protein product: CASNQGNNSPLHF.

This clone has a handful of counts. Other DNA sequences in the same sample also yield this CDR3. The rearrangement joins TRBV19 to TRBJ2-5; D may be TRBD1 (6 bases). The V gene's germline CDR1 is LNHDA and CDR2 SQIVND (reference sequence). This CDR3 spans 14 amino acids. Trimming pared 3 bases from V and 4 bases from J, leaving 12 bases between. CDR3 sequence: CASSIRAGVETQYF. CDR3 DNA sequence: TGTGCCAGTAGTATTCGGGCAGGGGTAGAGACCCAGTACTTC.

This sequence joins TRBV11-2 and TRBJ2-2, with 7 bases matching TRBD1. The CDR3 has 15 residues. The junction had 8 bases not matched to a gene; V was cut back by 6 bases and J by 4 bases. Germline CDR1 SGHAT, CDR2 FQNNGV. CDR3: CASRAGTVSTGELFF. The CDR3 region has the DNA TGTGCCAGCAGAGCCGGGACAGTAAGCACCGGGGAGCTGTTTTTT. Together with reference TRBV11-2 and TRBJ2-2, the CDR3 gives the full variable domain: EAGVAQSPRYKIIEKRQSVAFWCNPISGHATLYWYQQILGQGPKLLIQFQNNGVVDDSQLPKDRFSAERLKGVDSTLKIQPAKLEDSAVYLCASRAGTVSTGELFFGEGSRLTVL.

This clone has just a few counts. The gene calls are TRBV30 and TRBJ1-4; possibly TRBD1 for D (6 bases). Germline loops: CDR1 GTSNPN, CDR2 SVGIG (reference sequence). V lost 8 bases to trimming and J lost 10 bases, with 11 bases between them. The CDR3 contains 10 residues. The DNA for the CDR3 is TGTGCCGGGGACATGGGAAAACTGTTTTTT. This gives the protein CAGDMGKLFF.

This clone was detected only a few times. This chain links TRBV6-5 with TRBJ1-2; TRBD1 matches 8 bases. The germline CDR1 and CDR2 sequences are MNHEY and SVGAGI. There are 13 residues in the CDR3. Trimming at V came to 4 bases and at J to 8 bases, leaving 6 bases not matched to a gene. CDR3 amino acids: CASSSTGVYGYTF. The CDR3 region has the DNA TGTGCCAGCAGTTCGACAGGGGTGTACGGCTACACCTTC.

The rearrangement joins TRBV15 to TRBJ1-6; D ambiguous. Germline V gene sequence: CDR1 LNHNV, CDR2 YYDKDF (reference sequence). The CDR3 extends over 14 amino acids. Trimming took off 0 bases at V and 7 bases at J, with 7 bases between the two ends. The CDR3 spells CATSRDPGNSPLHF. CDR3 in DNA: TGTGCCACCAGCAGAGATCCGGGAAATTCACCCCTCCACTTT.

This clone is large (0.1 to 1%). V is TRBV2 and J is TRBJ1-2; TRBD1 aligns across 7 bases. This CDR3 has 14 residues. J was trimmed by 8 bases and V by 4 bases; bases with no gene match: 10. Germline CDR1 SNHLY, CDR2 FYNNEI. CDR3 residues: CASSALGQTGGYTF. The CDR3 coding sequence is TGTGCCAGCAGTGCCCTGGGACAGACAGGCGGCTACACCTTC.

The genes are TRBV2 and TRBJ1-3, with D possibly matching TRBD1 (5 bases). The CDR3 length is 16 residues. Germline CDR1 is SNHLY and CDR2 is FYNNEI. With 6 bases removed from V and 4 bases from J, the gap between germline ends came to 19 bases. The CDR3 DNA reads TGTGCCAGCAGCGGTCCAGGGAAGCCTCCCGGAAACACCATATATTTT. It codes for CASSGPGKPPGNTIYF.

This clone was seen a few times. The gene calls are TRBV7-2 and TRBJ2-7; possible D gene TRBD1, 6 bases. Germline CDR1 SGHTA, CDR2 FQGNSA. V was cut by 1 base and J by 0 bases, with 10 bases left in between. The CDR3 totals 15 residues. CDR3 nucleotide sequence: TGTGCCAGCAGCTTAGTAGGACAGAGCTCCTACGAGCAGTACTTC. As protein: CASSLVGQSSYEQYF.

The V and J genes are TRBV7-2 and TRBJ2-7; TRBD2 matches 11 bases. Looked up from germline, CDR1 is SGHTA and CDR2 is FQGNSA. CDR3 length: 17 residues. V lost 4 bases and J lost 7; bases outside the gene matches: 15. The CDR3 DNA follows: TGTGCCAGCAGCTCTCGCGTCGGTAGCGGGGGGGCCGGAGAGCAGTACTTC. It yields the protein CASSSRVGSGGAGEQYF.

The chain links TRBV7-9 to TRBJ2-3; 7 bases align to TRBD1. Germline V gives CDR1 SEHNR, CDR2 FQNEAQ (reference sequence). The CDR3 spans 16 residues. Trimming cost V 3 bases and J 2 bases; bases outside gene matches: 8. CDR3 in DNA: TGTGCCAGCAGCTTCCCCAGACAGGGCCCCACAGATACGCAGTATTTT. Translating it yields CASSFPRQGPTDTQYF.

The count of this clone is one. The junction departs from the called germline gene at one end, perhaps through a read error. V gene TRBV7-9 combines with J gene TRBJ2-5; D possibly corresponds to TRBD1 (5 bases). Germline lookup yields CDR1 SEHNR and CDR2 FQNEAQ (reference sequence). The CDR3 is 13 amino acids. Written as DNA, the CDR3 is TGTGCCAGCAGCTTAATTGTTGGGTCAGGGCTTCACTTC. It codes for CASSLIVGSGLHF.

The chain has TRBV6-5 and TRBJ1-2; the D gene is possibly TRBD1 (5 bases). This CDR3 contains 13 residues. Trimming cost V 4 bases and J 3 bases, with 9 bases left between them. CDR1 is MNHEY and CDR2 is SVGAGI in the germline V gene. The CDR3 DNA follows: TGTGCCAGCAGTTTACAGGATTACTATGGCTACACCTTC. Protein: CASSLQDYYGYTF.

CDR3 protein: CASSRGQLISLHF. Here the CDR3 DNA reads TGTGCCAGCAGCCGCGGACAGTTAATATCCCTCCACTTT. The chain links TRBV6-1 to TRBJ1-6; possibly TRBD1 for D (6 bases). V lost 6 bases and J lost 14, with 17 bases in between. This CDR3 region has 13 residues. CDR1 is MNHNS, CDR2 SASEGT, per germline.

The chain has TRBV11-1 and TRBJ2-5; the match to TRBD1 covers 7 bases. Germline trimming cut 6 bases from V and 5 bases from J; bases unmatched to any gene: 9. Per the germline V gene, CDR1 is SGHAT and CDR2 is FQDESV (reference sequence). CDR3 size: 14 residues. For the CDR3, the DNA is TGTGCCAGCAGACGACAGGGAGTCACGGAGACCCAGTACTTC. Residues: CASRRQGVTETQYF.

This clone has only a few counts. This rearrangement joins TRBV4-1 to TRBJ1-1; D is undetermined. The CDR3 sequence is 13 residues long. Looked up from germline, CDR1 is MGHRA and CDR2 is YSYEKL. Trimming removed 4 bases at V and 1 base at J, with 7 bases between. The chain's CDR3 is CASSRRENTEAFF. The CDR3, as DNA: TGCGCCAGCAGCCGACGGGAGAACACTGAAGCTTTCTTT.

The chain recombines TRBV7-3 with TRBJ2-6; D may be TRBD1 (6 bases). The CDR3 spans 15 residues. The germline V and J ends were trimmed by 5 bases and 0 bases, with 8 bases remaining between them. Germline values: CDR1 SGHTA, CDR2 FQGTGA. CDR3 DNA sequence: TGTGCCAGCAGCATGGGGGCCTCTGGGGCCAACGTCCTGACTTTC. Amino acid sequence: CASSMGASGANVLTF. The whole variable domain, remainder taken from reference TRBV7-3 and TRBJ2-6, is GAGVSQTPSNKVTEKGKYVELRCDPISGHTALYWYRQSLGQGPEFLIYFQGTGAADDSGLPNDRFFAVRPEGSVSTLKIQRTERGDSAVYLCASSMGASGANVLTFGAGSRLTVL.

This clone has just a few counts. The chain joins TRBV6-5 to TRBJ2-7; tentatively, D is TRBD1 or TRBD2 (5 bases each). Trimming stripped 5 bases from V and 3 bases from J, with 11 bases between. The V gene's germline CDR1 is MNHEY and CDR2 SVGAGI. The CDR3 length is 13 residues. The CDR3 nucleotides are TGTGCCAGCAGTCGGGACCGCAACTACGAGCAGTACTTC. Its protein is CASSRDRNYEQYF.

The rearrangement uses TRBV5-6 and TRBJ2-2; TRBD1 matches 9 bases. Germline CDR1 reads SGHDT; CDR2 reads YYEEEE. The CDR3 has 15 amino acids. J gave up 5 bases and V 2 bases, and 4 bases lay outside the gene matches. The CDR3 coding sequence is TGTGCCAGCAGCTTCCGGGACAGGGCGACCGGGGAGCTGTTTTTT. Encoded protein: CASSFRDRATGELFF.

J is TRBJ2-2 and V is TRBV29-1, with TRBD1 identical over 10 bases. This CDR3 is 13 amino acids long. Losses at the gene ends were 6 bases for V and 6 bases for J; bases not matched to a gene: 4. Germline V gene data show CDR1 as SQVTM and CDR2 as ANQGSEA. CDR3 loop: CSVDRGGSGELFF. Here the CDR3 DNA reads TGCAGCGTGGACAGGGGGGGGTCCGGGGAGCTGTTTTTT.

The V and J genes are TRBV27 and TRBJ1-1; no clear D. V lost 8 bases to trimming and J lost 3 bases, with 13 bases between them. Germline loops: CDR1 MNHEY, CDR2 SMNVEV (reference sequence). The CDR3 totals 13 residues. CDR3 sequence (DNA): TGTGCCAGCCACCGAATTCCGCACACTGAAGCTTTCTTT. Translated: CASHRIPHTEAFF.

This chain joins TRBV5-4 and TRBJ2-2; the D is unclear. Germline V gene data show CDR1 as SGHNT and CDR2 as YYREEE (reference sequence). The CDR3 loop spans 15 amino acids. V was shortened by 4 bases and J by 3 bases, with 13 bases between the two germline ends. The CDR3 sequence is CASSPMEVYTGELFF. CDR3 nucleotides: TGTGCCAGCAGCCCAATGGAAGTGTACACCGGGGAGCTGTTTTTT.

V and J are TRBV30 and TRBJ1-5; D possibly corresponds to TRBD1 (6 bases). This CDR3 has 16 residues. Germline V gene lookup returns CDR1 GTSNPN and CDR2 SVGIG (reference sequence). V lost 1 base and J lost 6, with 19 bases in between. The DNA for the CDR3 is TGTGCCTGGAGTGATATCAGTTTGGGGGGCAGTCAGCCCCAGCATTTT. Protein sequence: CAWSDISLGGSQPQHF. The full variable domain, with the rest looked up from reference TRBV30 and TRBJ1-5, is SQTIHQWPATLVQPVGSPLSLECTVEGTSNPNLYWYRQAAGRGLQLLFYSVGIGQISSEVPQNLSASRPQDRQFILSSKKLLLSDSGFYLCAWSDISLGGSQPQHFGDGTRLSIL.